This TCR beta chain was captured by sequencing in a study of a mutant IDH1 vaccine in newly diagnosed glioma. The V gene's germline CDR1 is SGHVS and CDR2 FQNEAQ. Between the trimmed V and J ends, which lost 2 bases and 3 bases, there was a span of 10 bases. This CDR3 is 14 amino acids long. Concerning this clone: Its antigen is as yet unknown.

The time point was: week 5, during vaccination. All doses held 300 ug of mutant IDH1 20-mer peptide, with topical imiquimod. Measured with immunoSEQ multiplex PCR; TCRdb has only the in-frame clones, and not every one. The sample carries roughly 40,000 clones, roughly 90% recorded once. The origin of this receptor is a man aged 45-65 years with glioma. The rearrangement joins TRBV7-8 to TRBJ1-2, with a tentative D call TRBD1 (5 bases). The sample consisted of PBMCs, taken from a glioma patient whose treatment included an IDH1 peptide vaccine. CDR3 amino acids: CASSLLGEDYGYTF. The CDR3 DNA is TGTGCCAGCAGCTTATTGGGGGAAGACTATGGCTACACCTTC.